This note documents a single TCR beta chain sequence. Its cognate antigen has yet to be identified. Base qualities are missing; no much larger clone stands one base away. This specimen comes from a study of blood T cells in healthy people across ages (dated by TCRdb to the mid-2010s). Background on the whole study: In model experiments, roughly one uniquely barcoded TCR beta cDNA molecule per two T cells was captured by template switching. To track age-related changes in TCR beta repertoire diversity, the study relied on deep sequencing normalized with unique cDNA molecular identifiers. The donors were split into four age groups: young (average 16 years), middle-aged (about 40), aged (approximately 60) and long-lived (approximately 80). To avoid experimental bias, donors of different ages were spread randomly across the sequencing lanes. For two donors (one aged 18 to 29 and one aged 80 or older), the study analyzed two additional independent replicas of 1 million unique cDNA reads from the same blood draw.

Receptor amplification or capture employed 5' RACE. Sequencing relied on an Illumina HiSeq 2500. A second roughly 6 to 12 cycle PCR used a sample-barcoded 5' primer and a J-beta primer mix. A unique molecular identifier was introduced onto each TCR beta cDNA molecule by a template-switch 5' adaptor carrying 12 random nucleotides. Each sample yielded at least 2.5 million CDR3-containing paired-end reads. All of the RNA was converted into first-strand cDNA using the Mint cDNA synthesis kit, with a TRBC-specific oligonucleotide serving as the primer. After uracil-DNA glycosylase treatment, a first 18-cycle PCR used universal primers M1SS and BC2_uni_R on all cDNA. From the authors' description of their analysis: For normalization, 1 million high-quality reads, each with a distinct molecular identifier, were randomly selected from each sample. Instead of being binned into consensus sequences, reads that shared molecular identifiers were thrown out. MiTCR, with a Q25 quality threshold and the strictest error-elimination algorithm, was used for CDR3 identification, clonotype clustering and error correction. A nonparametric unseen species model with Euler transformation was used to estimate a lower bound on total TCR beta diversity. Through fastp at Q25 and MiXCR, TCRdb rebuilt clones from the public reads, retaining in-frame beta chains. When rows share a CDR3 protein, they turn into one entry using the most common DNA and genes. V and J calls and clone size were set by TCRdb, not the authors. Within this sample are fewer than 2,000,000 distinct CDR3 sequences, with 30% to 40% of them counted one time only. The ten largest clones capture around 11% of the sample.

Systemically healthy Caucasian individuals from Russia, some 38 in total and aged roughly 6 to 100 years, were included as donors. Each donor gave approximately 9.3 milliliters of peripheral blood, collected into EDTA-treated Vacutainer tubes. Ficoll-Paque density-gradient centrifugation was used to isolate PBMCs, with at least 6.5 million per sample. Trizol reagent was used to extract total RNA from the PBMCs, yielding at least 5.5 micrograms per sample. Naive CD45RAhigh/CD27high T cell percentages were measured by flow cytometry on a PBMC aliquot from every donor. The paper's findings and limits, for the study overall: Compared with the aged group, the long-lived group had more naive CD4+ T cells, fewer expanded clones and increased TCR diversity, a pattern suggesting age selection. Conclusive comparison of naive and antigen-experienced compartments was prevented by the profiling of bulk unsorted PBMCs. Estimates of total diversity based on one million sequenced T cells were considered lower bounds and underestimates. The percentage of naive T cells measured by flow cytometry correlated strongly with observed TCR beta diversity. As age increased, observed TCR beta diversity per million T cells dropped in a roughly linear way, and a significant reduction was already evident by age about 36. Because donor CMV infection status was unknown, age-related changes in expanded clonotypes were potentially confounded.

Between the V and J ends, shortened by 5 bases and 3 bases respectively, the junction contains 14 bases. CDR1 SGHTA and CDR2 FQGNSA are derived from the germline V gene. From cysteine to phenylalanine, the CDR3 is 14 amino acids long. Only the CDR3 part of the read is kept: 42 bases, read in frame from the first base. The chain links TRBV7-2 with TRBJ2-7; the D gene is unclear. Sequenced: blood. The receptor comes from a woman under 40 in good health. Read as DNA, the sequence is TGTGCCAGCAGCGCCGGTGGGGTGATCTACGAGCAGTACTTC. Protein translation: CASSAGGVIYEQYF.